Below, 27 T cell receptor beta chains from the same sample are listed, as sequenced in a study of blood T cell repertoires in COVID-19. Method: immunoSEQ multiplex PCR; TCRdb's copy keeps in-frame clones and lacks some. This table has tens of thousands of clones, more than 60% appearing once. Sequenced sample: peripheral blood. These receptors came from a woman between 45 and 65 years old with active or convalescent COVID-19.

This chain uses TRBV29-1 with TRBJ1-2; 8 nucleotides line up with TRBD1. The CDR3 extends over 13 amino acids. The junction had 8 bases not matched to a gene; V was cut back by 3 bases and J by 8 bases. CDR1 is SQVTM, CDR2 ANQGSEA, per germline. The CDR3 region has the DNA TGCAGCGTTGACCCAGGACAGGGAGAAGGCTACACCTTC. It is translated as CSVDPGQGEGYTF.

The V and J genes are TRBV7-9 and TRBJ2-3, with D perhaps matching TRBD1 (5 bases). CDR1 is SEHNR, CDR2 FQNEAQ, per germline (reference sequence). The length of the CDR3 is 15 residues. With 1 base removed from V and 3 bases from J, the gap between germline ends came to 11 bases. For the CDR3, the DNA is TGTGCCAGCAGCTTAGACGTCAGGGTGACAGATACGCAGTATTTT. It translates to CASSLDVRVTDTQYF. Drawing the rest from reference TRBV7-9 and TRBJ2-3, the complete variable domain is DTGVSQNPRHKITKRGQNVTFRCDPISEHNRLYWYRQTLGQGPEFLTYFQNEAQLEKSRLLSDRFSAERPKGSFSTLEIQRTEQGDSAMYLCASSLDVRVTDTQYFGPGTRLTVL.

The gene calls are TRBV27 and TRBJ2-3; D gene unclear. The CDR3 loop spans 12 amino acids. The germline V gene has CDR1 MNHEY and CDR2 SMNVEV (reference sequence). V gave up 6 bases and J gave up 6 bases, with 10 bases separating them. The CDR3, as DNA: TGTGCCAGCAGCCCCTTTCCGGATACGCAGTATTTT. As protein: CASSPFPDTQYF.

V is TRBV24-1 and J is TRBJ2-3; D is ambiguous. The V end lost 4 bases, the J end lost 4 bases, and 11 bases lay between the germline ends. Germline V gene data show CDR1 as KGHDR and CDR2 as SFDVKD. The CDR3 is made up of 14 amino acids. The CDR3 region has the DNA TGTGCCACCAGTGAGGCAGGTAGGCCAGATACGCAGTATTTT. It is translated as CATSEAGRPDTQYF.

The chain carries TRBV29-1 and TRBJ2-1; D is perhaps TRBD2 (5 bases). V lost 0 bases to trimming and J lost 2 bases, with 11 bases between them. This CDR3 region has 15 residues. Per the germline V gene, CDR1 is SQVTM and CDR2 is ANQGSEA. The CDR3 is CSVEDQGLTYNEQFF. In DNA form, the CDR3 reads TGCAGCGTTGAAGATCAAGGACTGACCTACAATGAGCAGTTCTTC.

This clone occurred a few times. In DNA form, the CDR3 reads TGTGCCAGCAGCCAAGAGCCCGGGACTAGCGGGTCAAGGGTCCGAAACGAGCAGTACTTC. Translation: CASSQEPGTSGSRVRNEQYF. The chain couples TRBV4-2 to TRBJ2-7, with 12 bases aligning to TRBD2. Germline-derived CDR1 and CDR2 are LGHNA and YNFKEQ. This CDR3 comprises 20 residues. V was clipped by 0 bases and J by 5 bases; unmatched bases: 17.

A few counts support this clone. The V and J genes are TRBV9 and TRBJ2-3, with 12 positions matching TRBD2. From germline, CDR1 is SGDLS and CDR2 YYNGEE. J gave up 6 bases and V 4 bases, and 9 bases lay outside the gene matches. The CDR3 sequence is 16 residues long. DNA for the CDR3: TGTGCCAGCAGCTTAACTAGCGGGAGGCAAGGGGATACGCAGTATTTT. Translated: CASSLTSGRQGDTQYF.

V usage is TRBV4-1 and J usage is TRBJ1-5; 10 nucleotides agree with TRBD1. Germline V gene data show CDR1 as MGHRA and CDR2 as YSYEKL. Trimming removed 4 bases from V and 2 bases from J; junction bases left unmatched: 5. This CDR3 is 16 amino acids long. The chain's CDR3 is CASSPGQGMGNQPQHF. DNA of the CDR3: TGCGCCAGCAGCCCGGGACAGGGGATGGGCAATCAGCCCCAGCATTTT.

This clone was observed a few times. The chain recombines TRBV5-1 with TRBJ1-1; 11 bases fit TRBD1. The CDR3 has 14 amino acids. The germline gives CDR1 SGHRS, CDR2 YFSETQ. With 3 bases clipped from V and 4 bases from J, the junction kept 2 bases outside the gene matches. The CDR3 region has the DNA TGCGCCAGCAGCTCCGGGACAGGGGGCACTGAAGCTTTCTTT. It codes for CASSSGTGGTEAFF.

The CDR3 sequence: CATRGGNTGELFF. For the CDR3, the DNA is TGTGCCACCCGAGGGGGGAACACCGGGGAGCTGTTTTTT. The V and J genes are TRBV24-1 and TRBJ2-2; TRBD1 is a possible D gene (6 bases). The CDR3 consists of 13 residues. V lost 9 bases to trimming and J lost 1 base, with 8 bases between them. The germline CDR1 and CDR2 sequences are KGHDR and SFDVKD.

This clone has more than one count but fewer than ten. The J gene is TRBJ2-5, the V gene TRBV18; D unclear. The length of the CDR3 is 14 residues. The germline V and J ends were trimmed by 0 bases and 2 bases, with 7 bases remaining between them. Germline CDR1 is KGHSH and CDR2 is LQKENI. CDR3 bases: TGTGCCAGCTCACCACCGTCCGAGCAAGAGACCCAGTACTTC. It codes for CASSPPSEQETQYF.

The gene calls are TRBV6-1 and TRBJ1-3; D is unclear. This CDR3 has 16 residues. Germline V lookup: CDR1 MNHNS, CDR2 SASEGT. The V end lost 1 base, the J end lost 4 bases, and 14 bases lay between the germline ends. The CDR3 DNA reads TGTGCCAGCAGTGAAGGTAGCGTACTAGGAGGAAACACCATATATTTT. Encoded protein: CASSEGSVLGGNTIYF.

This clone appeared a few times. CDR3 nucleotides: TGTGCCAGCAGCCACCGACAGCCCCTACAAGAGACCCAGTACTTC. This codes for CASSHRQPLQETQYF. This chain connects TRBV14 to TRBJ2-5; a possible D gene is TRBD1 (5 bases). Trimming left V 3 bases short and J 2 bases short, with 13 bases between. Germline V gene sequence: CDR1 SGHDN, CDR2 FVKESK. This CDR3 has 15 amino acids.

In its sample, this clone was seen a few times. The V call is TRBV23-1, the J call TRBJ2-7; 11 bases agree with TRBD1. TRBV23-1 is placed among ORFs of uncertain function. This CDR3 is 15 amino acids long. Losses at the gene ends were 6 bases for V and 0 bases for J; bases not matched to a gene: 4. CDR3 bases: TGCGCCAGCAGGTCCGGGACAGGGGGCTCCTACGAGCAGTACTTC. Translating gives CASRSGTGGSYEQYF.

V and J are TRBV27 and TRBJ1-3; TRBD1 is a possible D gene (5 bases). This CDR3 spans 14 amino acids. Trimming left V 3 bases short and J 0 bases short, with 6 bases between. The germline V gene encodes CDR1 MNHEY and CDR2 SMNVEV (reference sequence). This CDR3 reads CASSLGLSGNTIYF. CDR3 coding DNA: TGTGCCAGCAGTTTGGGACTCTCTGGAAACACCATATATTTT.

The J gene is TRBJ2-7, the V gene TRBV11-2, with 12 bases lining up with TRBD2. The CDR3 spans 16 residues. With V trimmed by 0 bases and J by 3 bases, 3 bases remained unmatched. Germline V gene data show CDR1 as SGHAT and CDR2 as FQNNGV. The CDR3 protein is CASSLDLTSGSYEQYF. For the CDR3, the DNA is TGTGCCAGCAGCTTAGATCTGACTAGCGGGAGCTACGAGCAGTACTTC.

This clone occurred once. V gene TRBV9 combines with J gene TRBJ2-3, with D possibly matching TRBD1 (6 bases). The CDR3 has 13 residues. The V end lost 4 bases, the J end lost 6 bases, and 12 bases lay between the germline ends. Looked up from germline, CDR1 is SGDLS and CDR2 is YYNGEE. As DNA, the CDR3 is TGTGCCAGCAGCCTCAGGGGATTGGATACGCAGTATTTT. Translated: CASSLRGLDTQYF. Drawing the rest from reference TRBV9 and TRBJ2-3, the complete variable domain is DSGVTQTPKHLITATGQRVTLRCSPRSGDLSVYWYQQSLDQGLQFLIQYYNGEERAKGNILERFSAQQFPDLHSELNLSSLELGDSALYFCASSLRGLDTQYFGPGTRLTVL.

The rearrangement joins TRBV6-6 to TRBJ2-7; 7 bases agree with TRBD2. The germline V gene encodes CDR1 MNHNY and CDR2 SVGAGI (reference sequence). Losses at the gene ends were 8 bases for V and 0 bases for J; bases not matched to a gene: 7. This CDR3 comprises 14 residues. The CDR3 coding sequence is TGTGCCAGCGAACAAGCGGGAAGCTCCTACGAGCAGTACTTC. Protein: CASEQAGSSYEQYF.

The gene calls are TRBV5-1 and TRBJ2-5; 8 bases align to TRBD2. The germline V gene encodes CDR1 SGHRS and CDR2 YFSETQ. CDR3 length equals 15 residues. V lost 0 bases to trimming and J lost 5 bases; unmatched junction nucleotides: 6. CDR3 in DNA: TGCGCCAGCAGCTTGGTAGGAGCGGGAGTGGAGACCCAGTACTTC. It yields the protein CASSLVGAGVETQYF.

The CDR3 nucleotides are TGTGCCAGCAGCGCCGACAGGGGGGACAATCAGCCCCAGCATTTT. As protein: CASSADRGDNQPQHF. V and J are TRBV9 and TRBJ1-5; 9 bases are shared with TRBD1. V gave up 3 bases and J gave up 3 bases; unmatched junction bases: 4. The germline V gene encodes CDR1 SGDLS and CDR2 YYNGEE. The CDR3 runs 15 residues.

The chain couples TRBV5-6 to TRBJ1-2; possible D gene TRBD1, 6 bases. Germline loops: CDR1 SGHDT, CDR2 YYEEEE. Trimming took 4 bases from V and 4 from J, leaving 14 bases between them. The CDR3 contains 14 residues. The CDR3 loop is CASSPIQGIYGYTF. In DNA, the CDR3 is TGTGCCAGCAGCCCAATACAGGGAATCTATGGCTACACCTTC. Full variable domain (remainder filled in from reference TRBV5-6 and TRBJ1-2): DAGVTQSPTHLIKTRGQQVTLRCSPKSGHDTVSWYQQALGQGPQFIFQYYEEEERQRGNFPDRFSGHQFPNYSSELNVNALLLGDSALYLCASSPIQGIYGYTFGSGTRLTVV.

This clone was detected a few times. One end of the junction does not line up with germline, which may come from a read error. V and J are TRBV20-1 and TRBJ2-3; D is possibly TRBD2 (5 bases). Per the germline V gene, CDR1 is DFQATT and CDR2 is SNEGSKA (reference sequence). The CDR3 has 11 amino acids. The CDR3 nucleotides read TGCAGTGCGAGAGCGGCAGATACGCAGTATTTT. Its protein is CSARAADTQYF.

This clone was seen more than once but under ten times. The V gene is TRBV27, the J gene TRBJ1-6, with 9 bases matching TRBD1. The CDR3 covers 14 residues. Per the germline V gene, CDR1 is MNHEY and CDR2 is SMNVEV (reference sequence). V lost 6 bases, J lost 9 bases, and 6 bases stayed unmatched. The chain's CDR3 is CASRGQGLSSPLHF. The DNA for the CDR3 is TGTGCCAGCAGGGGACAGGGCTTAAGTTCACCCCTCCACTTT.

The chain has TRBV5-6 and TRBJ2-7; maybe TRBD1 (6 bases). CDR3 length: 14 amino acids. Germline CDR1 and CDR2: SGHDT and YYEEEE. V was pared by 5 bases and J by 1 base, with 13 bases between. The CDR3, as DNA: TGTGCCAGCAGTTTCCGACAGGTATCCTACGAGCAGTACTTC. Its protein product is CASSFRQVSYEQYF.

The CDR3 loop is CAISEKSRNEQFF. CDR3 in DNA: TGTGCCATCAGTGAGAAGAGTCGGAATGAGCAGTTCTTC. V gene TRBV10-3 combines with J gene TRBJ2-1; D not certain. Germline CDR1 is ENHRY and CDR2 is SYGVKD. The CDR3 consists of 13 residues. V dropped 2 bases and J dropped 7 bases, with 9 bases sitting between them.

With respect to this clone: An end of the junction does not agree with germline; a read error may underlie this. The gene calls are TRBV7-9 and TRBJ1-2; D gene uncertain. Germline CDR1 SEHNR, CDR2 FQNEAQ (reference sequence). This CDR3 has 12 residues. CDR3 region: CASSTTAPPEVF. In DNA, the CDR3 is TGTGCCAGCAGCACCACGGCTCCACCAGAGGTATTC.

This chain links TRBV6-4 with TRBJ2-1; a possible D gene is TRBD2 (5 bases). Germline V gives CDR1 MRHNA, CDR2 SNTAGT. The CDR3 has 15 residues. Trimming pared 3 bases from V and 2 bases from J, leaving 11 bases between. In DNA form, the CDR3 reads TGTGCCAGCAGTGAAGGAGGTCAGCCCTACAATGAGCAGTTCTTC. Its translation is CASSEGGQPYNEQFF.